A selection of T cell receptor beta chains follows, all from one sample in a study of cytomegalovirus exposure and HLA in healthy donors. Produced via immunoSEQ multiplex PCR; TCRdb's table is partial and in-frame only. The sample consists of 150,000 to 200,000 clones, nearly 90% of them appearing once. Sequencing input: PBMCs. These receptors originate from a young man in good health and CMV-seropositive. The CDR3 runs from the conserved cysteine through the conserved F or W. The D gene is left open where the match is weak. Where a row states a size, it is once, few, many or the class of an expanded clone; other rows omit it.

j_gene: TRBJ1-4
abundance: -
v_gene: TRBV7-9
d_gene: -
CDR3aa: CASSLAQTRADEKLFF
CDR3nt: TGTGCCAGCAGCTTAGCCCAGACAAGAGCGGACGAAAAACTGTTTTTT

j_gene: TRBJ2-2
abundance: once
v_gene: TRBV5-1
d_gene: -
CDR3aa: CASSLLGTGELFF
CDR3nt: TGCGCCAGCAGCTTACTAGGCACCGGGGAGCTGTTTTTT

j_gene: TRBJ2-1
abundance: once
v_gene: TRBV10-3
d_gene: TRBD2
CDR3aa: CAISALAGGPVSNEQFF
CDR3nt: TGTGCCATCAGTGCTCTAGCGGGAGGGCCTGTGTCGAATGAGCAGTTCTTC

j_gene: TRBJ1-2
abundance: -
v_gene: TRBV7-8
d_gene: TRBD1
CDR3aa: CASSERGQVSHYGYTF
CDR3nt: TGTGCCAGCAGTGAAAGGGGACAGGTGTCACACTATGGCTACACTTTC

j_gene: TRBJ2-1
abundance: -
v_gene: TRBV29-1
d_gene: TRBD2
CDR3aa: CSVGGTSGSGFSEQFF
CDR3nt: TGCAGCGTTGGGGGGACTAGCGGGAGTGGGTTCAGTGAGCAGTTCTTC

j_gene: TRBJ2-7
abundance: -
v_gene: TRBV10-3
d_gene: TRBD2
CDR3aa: CATGDTSGGEQYF
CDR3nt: TGTGCCACAGGGGATACTAGCGGCGGCGAGCAGTACTTC

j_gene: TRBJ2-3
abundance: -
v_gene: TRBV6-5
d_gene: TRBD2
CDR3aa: CASSYSGGTDTQYF
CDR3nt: TGTGCCAGCAGTTATAGCGGGGGCACAGATACGCAGTATTTT

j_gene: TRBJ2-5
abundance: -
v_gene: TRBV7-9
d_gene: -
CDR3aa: CASSLDSGTQYF
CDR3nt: TGTGCCAGCAGCTTAGACAGCGGGACCCAGTACTTC

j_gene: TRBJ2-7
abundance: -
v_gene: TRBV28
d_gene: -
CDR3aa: CASSLTGISYEQYF
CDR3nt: TGTGCCAGCAGTTTAACAGGGATCTCCTACGAGCAGTACTTC

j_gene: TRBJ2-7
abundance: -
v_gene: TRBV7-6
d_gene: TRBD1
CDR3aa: CASSQGPGGYEQYF
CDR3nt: TGTGCCAGCAGCCAGGGGCCAGGGGGCTACGAGCAGTACTTC

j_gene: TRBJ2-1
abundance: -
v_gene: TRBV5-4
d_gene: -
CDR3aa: CASSLEGAVEQFF
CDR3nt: TGTGCCAGCAGCTTGGAGGGAGCGGTTGAGCAGTTCTTC

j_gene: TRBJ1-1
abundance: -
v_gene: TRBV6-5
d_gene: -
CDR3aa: CASSYGGRGWNTEAFF
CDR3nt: TGTGCCAGCAGTTACGGCGGCAGGGGTTGGAACACTGAAGCTTTCTTT

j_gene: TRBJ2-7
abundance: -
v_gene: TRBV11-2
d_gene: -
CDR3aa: CASTLYRDASYEQYF
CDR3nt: TGTGCCAGCACCTTGTACAGGGACGCCTCCTACGAGCAGTACTTC

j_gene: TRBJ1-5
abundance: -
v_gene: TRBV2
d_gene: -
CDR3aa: CASSVSGAGQPQHF
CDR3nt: TGTGCCAGCAGTGTATCAGGGGCCGGGCAGCCCCAGCATTTT

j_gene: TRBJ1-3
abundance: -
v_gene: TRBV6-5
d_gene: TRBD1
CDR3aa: CASSYSGDRGGNTIYF
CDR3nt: TGTGCCAGCAGTTATTCGGGGGACAGGGGTGGAAACACCATATATTTT

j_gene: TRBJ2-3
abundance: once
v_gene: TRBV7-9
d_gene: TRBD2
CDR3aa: CASSPGGYRPDTQYF
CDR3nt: TGTGCCAGCAGCCCGGGAGGGTACCGTCCAGATACGCAGTATTTT

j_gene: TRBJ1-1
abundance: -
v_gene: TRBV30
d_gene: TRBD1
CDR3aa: CAWNIQGATEAFF
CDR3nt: TGTGCCTGGAATATACAGGGGGCGACTGAAGCTTTCTTT

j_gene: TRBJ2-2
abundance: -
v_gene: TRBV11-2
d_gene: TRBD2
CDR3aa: CASSLDMASGMRTGELFF
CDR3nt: TGTGCCAGCAGCTTAGATATGGCTAGCGGGATGAGAACCGGGGAGCTGTTTTTT

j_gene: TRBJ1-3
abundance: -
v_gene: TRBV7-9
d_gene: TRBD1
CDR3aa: CASSLANSRGPGNTIYF
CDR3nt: TGTGCCAGCAGCTTAGCGAATAGCAGGGGGCCTGGAAACACCATATATTTT

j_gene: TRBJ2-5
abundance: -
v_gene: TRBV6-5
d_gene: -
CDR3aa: CASSHRGTVGETQYF
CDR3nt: TGTGCCAGCAGCCACCGGGGGACAGTAGGGGAGACCCAGTACTTC

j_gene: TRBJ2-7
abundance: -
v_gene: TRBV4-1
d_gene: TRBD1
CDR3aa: CASSPRGTGEYEQYF
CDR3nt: TGCGCCAGCAGCCCTCGAGGGACAGGGGAATACGAGCAGTACTTC

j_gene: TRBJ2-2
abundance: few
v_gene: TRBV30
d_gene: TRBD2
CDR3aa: CAWSVAGAGELFF
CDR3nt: TGTGCCTGGAGTGTAGCGGGGGCCGGGGAGCTGTTTTTT